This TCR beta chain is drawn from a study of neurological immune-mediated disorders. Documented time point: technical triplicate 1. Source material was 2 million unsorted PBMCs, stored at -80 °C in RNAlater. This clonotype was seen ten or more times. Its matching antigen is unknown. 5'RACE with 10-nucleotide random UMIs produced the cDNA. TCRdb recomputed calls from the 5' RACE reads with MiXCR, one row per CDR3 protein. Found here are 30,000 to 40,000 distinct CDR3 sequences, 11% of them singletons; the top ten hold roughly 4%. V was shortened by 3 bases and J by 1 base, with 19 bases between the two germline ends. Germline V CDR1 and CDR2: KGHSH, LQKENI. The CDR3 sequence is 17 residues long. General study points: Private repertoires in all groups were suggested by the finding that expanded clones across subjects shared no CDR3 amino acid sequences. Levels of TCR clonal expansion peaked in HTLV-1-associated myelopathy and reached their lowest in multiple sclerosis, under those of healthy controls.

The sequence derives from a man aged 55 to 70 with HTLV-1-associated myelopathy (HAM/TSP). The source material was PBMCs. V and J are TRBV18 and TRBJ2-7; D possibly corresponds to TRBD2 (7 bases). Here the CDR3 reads CASSPNLLGGASYEQYF. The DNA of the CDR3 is TGTGCCAGCTCACCCAATTTATTGGGGGGGGCTTCCTACGAGCAGTACTTC.